This TCR beta chain was observed in a study of blood T cell repertoires in COVID-19. Study-wide context: From the United States, Italy and Spain came samples of acute and convalescent COVID-19. Sources were T cells, B-cell-depleted T cells, or PBMCs; the material itself was cDNA or gDNA.

The CDR3 length is 16 residues. Original methodology: Reference gene primer amplification gave nucleated cell count estimates. Libraries were prepared by immunoSEQ multiplex PCR; TCRdb keeps only in-frame clonotypes and omits some of them. That table is the source of V, J and clone size, and D and trimming were worked out from the DNA. The sample consists of 29,000 or so clones, more than 75% of them appearing once. The chain couples TRBV12-2 to TRBJ2-2; TRBD1, as called in the table, went unchecked against the DNA. TRBV12-2 is classified as a pseudogene. This clonotype originated in a human donor in a cohort sampled during active COVID-19. The donor label of this sample is uncertain. The sequencing input was peripheral blood. CDR3 coding DNA: TGTGCAAGTCGCTTAGAGGACAGGAGGAACACCGGGGAGCTGTTTTTT. Its protein is CASRLEDRRNTGELFF.